This TCR beta chain emerged from a study of neurological immune-mediated disorders (dated 2019 in TCRdb). Background for the entire study: Of the roughly 35 multiple sclerosis patients, approximately 30 had relapsing-remitting MS and 3 had secondary progressive MS. Peripheral blood TCR-beta repertoires from patients with HTLV-I-associated myelopathy (HAM/TSP), patients with multiple sclerosis, and healthy controls were compared in the study using UMI-based sequencing. The roughly 110 TCR-beta libraries included longitudinal samples, technical triplicates and paired sorted CD4+ and CD8+ T-cell subsets alongside PBMC samples. Of the approximately 70 subjects in the cohort, around 14 were HAM/TSP patients, some 35 were multiple sclerosis patients, and approximately 20 were healthy controls.

The CDR3 runs 15 amino acids, cysteine and phenylalanine included. The CDR3 DNA has 45 bases and is translated from base 1. V is clipped by 5 bases and J by 5 bases, and the sequence between their germline boundaries is 15 bases long. CDR1 and CDR2 were assigned from the germline V gene (reference sequence) as SEHNR and FQNEAQ. cDNA was synthesized by template-switch 5'RACE using a primer with a 10-nucleotide random unique molecular identifier that tagged each TCR transcript. Over 180 million TCR-beta sequences, covering 15-18 subjects, were produced in each sequencing run. The RNeasy kit was used to extract total RNA. The KAPA Real-time Library Amplification kit was used to amplify TCR-beta VDJ regions with primers targeting the TCR constant region and the 5'RACE anchor. A first PCR added sample indexes and Illumina adaptors, after which a second PCR increased the library yield. After Ampure bead purification, the roughly 650 bp TCR product was size-selected on a 2% E-gel SizeSelection system. Library quality was checked on a Bioanalyzer, concentration was measured with Qubit, and libraries were quantified with the Kapa Library Quantification kit before pooling. An Illumina HiSeq 2500 sequenced the libraries paired-end 2 x 150 bp. To increase sequence diversity, roughly 24-32% phiX was spiked into each library pool. Per the authors' processing: The UMI-based MiGEC pipeline processed quality-filtered reads and removed over 80% of raw TCR sequences during error correction. VDJ genes were aligned to IMGT germline references, and clonotypes were defined by unique CDR3 amino acid sequence plus V-J genes. Clonal expansion, Shannon diversity and CDR3 relatedness (CalcPairwiseDistances, ClusterSamples) were evaluated with VDJtools, and phylogenetic trees were built with CLCbio workbench. A clone was classed as expanded if it had 8 or more unique UMIs, a cutoff based on coefficient-of-variation modelling across technical triplicates. TCRdb applied fastp at Q25 and MiXCR to the public reads, then kept only in-frame beta chains. All rows with the same CDR3 protein become a single entry with the most common DNA and genes. None of the V and J calls come from the authors' own analysis; TCRdb made them. The table for this sample lists about 62,000 distinct CDR3 sequences; less than 4% of them were counted only once. Under 2.5% of the sample comes from the top ten.

Unsorted PBMC libraries were generated from 2 million PBMCs stored in RNAlater at -80 °C until RNA extraction. The multiple sclerosis patients were enrolled in a US clinical protocol that evaluated disease progression with magnetic resonance imaging. PBMCs were separated from peripheral blood using Ficoll-Hypaque density gradient centrifugation and then cryopreserved in liquid nitrogen. Details on this clonotype: Its antigen remains undetermined. The sample holds no much larger clone one base away, and base qualities are not on file.

Results the study describes overall, beyond this receptor: No clinical or MRI features were associated with the MS cluster, and the authors said that larger cohorts are needed. Repertoires from 18 of 34 MS patients were grouped by phylogenetic analysis into a cluster of related CDR3 sequences, suggesting a possible repertoire-level signature. No identical CDR3 amino acid sequences were found to be shared among expanded clones across subjects, suggesting that TCR-beta repertoires were private in all groups. TCR clonal expansion was greatest in HAM/TSP patients and smallest in MS patients, who ranked below even healthy controls.

The sample was PBMCs. The clonotype originates from a woman between 45 and 65 years old with multiple sclerosis. The chain is made from TRBV7-9 and TRBJ2-2; the D gene is possibly TRBD1 or TRBD2, each agreeing over 5 bases. The sequenced DNA: TGTGCCAGCAGCCTCGGAGACAGCGGAACCGGGGAGCTGTTTTTT. This codes for CASSLGDSGTGELFF.